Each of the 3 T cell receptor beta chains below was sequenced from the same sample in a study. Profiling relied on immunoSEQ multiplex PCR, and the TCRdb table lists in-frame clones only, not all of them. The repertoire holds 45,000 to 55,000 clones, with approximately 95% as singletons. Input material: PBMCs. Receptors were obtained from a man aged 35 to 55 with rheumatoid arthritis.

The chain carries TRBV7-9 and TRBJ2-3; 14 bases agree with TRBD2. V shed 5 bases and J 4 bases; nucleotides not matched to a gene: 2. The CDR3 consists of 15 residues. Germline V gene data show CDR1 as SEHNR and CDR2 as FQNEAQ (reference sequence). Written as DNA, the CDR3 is TGTGCCAGCAGCCGGACTAGCGGGGGGCCAGATACGCAGTATTTT. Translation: CASSRTSGGPDTQYF.

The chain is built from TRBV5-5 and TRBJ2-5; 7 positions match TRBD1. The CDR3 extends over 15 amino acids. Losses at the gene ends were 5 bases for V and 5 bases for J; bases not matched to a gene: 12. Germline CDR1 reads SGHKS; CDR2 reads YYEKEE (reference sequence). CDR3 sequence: CASSPDRPLGETQYF. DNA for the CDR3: TGTGCCAGCAGTCCGGACAGGCCCCTAGGGGAGACCCAGTACTTC.

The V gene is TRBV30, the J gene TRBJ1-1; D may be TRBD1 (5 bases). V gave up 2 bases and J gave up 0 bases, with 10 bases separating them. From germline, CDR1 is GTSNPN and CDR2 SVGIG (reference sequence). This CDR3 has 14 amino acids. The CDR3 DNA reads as TGTGCCTGGAGTCCTACGACAGTGAACACTGAAGCTTTCTTT. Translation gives CAWSPTTVNTEAFF.